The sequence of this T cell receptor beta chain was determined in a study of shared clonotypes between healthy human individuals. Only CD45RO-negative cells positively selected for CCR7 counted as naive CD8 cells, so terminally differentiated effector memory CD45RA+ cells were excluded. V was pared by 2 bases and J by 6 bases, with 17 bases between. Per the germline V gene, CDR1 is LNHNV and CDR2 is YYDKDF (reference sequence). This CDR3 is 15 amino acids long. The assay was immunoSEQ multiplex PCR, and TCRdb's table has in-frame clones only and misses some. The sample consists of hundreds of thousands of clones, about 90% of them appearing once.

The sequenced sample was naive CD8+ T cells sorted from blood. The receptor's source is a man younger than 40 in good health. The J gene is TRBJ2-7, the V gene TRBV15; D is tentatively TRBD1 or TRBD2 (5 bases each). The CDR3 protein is CATSRSRLGEPEQYF. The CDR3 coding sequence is TGTGCCACCAGCAGATCAAGGCTGGGGGAACCCGAGCAGTACTTC. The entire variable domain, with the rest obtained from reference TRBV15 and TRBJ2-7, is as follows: DAMVIQNPRYQVTQFGKPVTLSCSQTLNHNVMYWYQQKSSQAPKLLFHYYDKDFNNEADTPDNFQSRRPNTSFCFLDIRSPGLGDTAMYLCATSRSRLGEPEQYFGPGTRLTVT.